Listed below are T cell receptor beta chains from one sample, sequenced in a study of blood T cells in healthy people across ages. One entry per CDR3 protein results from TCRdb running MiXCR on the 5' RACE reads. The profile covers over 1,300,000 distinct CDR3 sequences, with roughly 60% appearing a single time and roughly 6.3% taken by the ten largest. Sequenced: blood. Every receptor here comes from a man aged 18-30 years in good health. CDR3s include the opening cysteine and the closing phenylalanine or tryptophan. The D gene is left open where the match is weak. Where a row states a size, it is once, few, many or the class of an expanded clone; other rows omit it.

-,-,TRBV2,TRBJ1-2,TGTGCCAGCTGCGACACCCCGGCTAACTATGGCTACACCTTC,CASCDTPANYGYTF
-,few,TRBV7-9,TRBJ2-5,TGTGCCAGCAGCAATATAGCGTCGAGAGTAGAGACCCAGTACTTC,CASSNIASRVETQYF
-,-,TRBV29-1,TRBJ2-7,TGCAGCGTTGAAGTTGATTGGCGCCCCTACGAGCAGTACTTC,CSVEVDWRPYEQYF
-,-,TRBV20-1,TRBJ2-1,TGCAGTGCTAGGGCCCCGTGGGGGAATGAGCAGTTCTTC,CSARAPWGNEQFF
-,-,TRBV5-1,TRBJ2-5,TGCGCCAGCAGCTACCGACTAGGCCAAGAGACCCAGTACTTC,CASSYRLGQETQYF
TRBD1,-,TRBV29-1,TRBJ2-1,TGCAGCGTTGCTTTGAGGACAGGGGTGTATGAGCAGTTCTTC,CSVALRTGVYEQFF
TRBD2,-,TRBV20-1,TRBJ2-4,TGCAGTGCCCACCCGGGGACTAGGGGAGGCAAAAACATTCAGTACTTC,CSAHPGTRGGKNIQYF
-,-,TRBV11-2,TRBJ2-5,TGTGCCAGCGCATTACAGGGCCTGGGGGAGACCCAGTACTTC,CASALQGLGETQYF
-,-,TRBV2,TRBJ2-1,TGTGCCAGCAGGGCCCGTGACGGGAGCGGAAATGAGCAGTTCTTC,CASRARDGSGNEQFF
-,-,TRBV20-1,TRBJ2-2,TGCAGTGCTAGATCGACAACGGCTAGGAACACCGGGGAGCTGTTTTTT,CSARSTTARNTGELFF
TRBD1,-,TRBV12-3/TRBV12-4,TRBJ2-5,TGTGCCAGCAGCTCCAGGGACAGGGGGTACCAAGAGACCCAGTACTTC,CASSSRDRGYQETQYF
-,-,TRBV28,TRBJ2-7,TGTGCCACCGTCGGGGCGTCAGCCTACGAGCAGTACTTC,CATVGASAYEQYF
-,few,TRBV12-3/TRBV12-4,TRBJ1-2,TGTGCCAGCAGTTTGCTTGGGGCAGGAGATTATAACTATGGCTACACCTTC,CASSLLGAGDYNYGYTF
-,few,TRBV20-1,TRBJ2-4,TGCAGTGCGAATAAAGGGGCCCCCAAAAACATTCAGTACTTC,CSANKGAPKNIQYF
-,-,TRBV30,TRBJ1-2,TGTGCCTGGAGTGTACCGGGGGGCAAGTGGGGCTACACCTTC,CAWSVPGGKWGYTF
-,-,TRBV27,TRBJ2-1,TGTGCCAGCAGTCGAGCAGGGATCCCCTCCTACAACGAGCAGTTCTTC,CASSRAGIPSYNEQFF
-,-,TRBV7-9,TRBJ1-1,TGTGCCAGCAGCTTAGCAGGGGGGAACAGGATTGAAGCTTTCTTT,CASSLAGGNRIEAFF
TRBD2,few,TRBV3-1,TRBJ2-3,TGTGCCAGCAGCCAAATGGCCGGGACTAGCGGGGTAGATACGCAGTATTTT,CASSQMAGTSGVDTQYF
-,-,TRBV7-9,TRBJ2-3,TGTGCCAGCAGCTTAGATCAAGGGTTACATACGCAGTATTTT,CASSLDQGLHTQYF
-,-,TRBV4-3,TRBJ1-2,TGCGCCAGCAGCCAAGATCTCCGGGAAGGCTACACCTTC,CASSQDLREGYTF
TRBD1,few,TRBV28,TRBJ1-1,TGTGCCACCCAGGGACAGTTGAACACTGAAGCTTTCTTT,CATQGQLNTEAFF
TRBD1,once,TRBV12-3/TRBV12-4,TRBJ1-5,TGTGCCAGCAGTAATTCCGGGACAGGTAATCAGCCCCAGCATTTT,CASSNSGTGNQPQHF
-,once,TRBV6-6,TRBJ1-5,TGTGCCACCGGACATCTTAGCAATCAGCCCCAGCATTTT,CATGHLSNQPQHF